The clone carrying this T cell receptor beta chain was recorded a few times. This entry is derived from a study of identical twins. Germline V gives CDR1 ENHRY, CDR2 SYGVKD. With 10 bases clipped from V and 3 bases from J, the junction kept 6 bases outside the gene matches. The CDR3 contains 13 residues. TCRdb passed the 5' RACE reads through MiXCR, listing each CDR3 protein once. The data show hundreds of thousands of distinct CDR3 sequences, 8.6% seen once. These sequences were also reported in another study, on yellow fever vaccine responses in identical twins.

The sequence came from a woman aged 18-29 years in good health. V gene TRBV10-3 combines with J gene TRBJ1-3, with 7 bases that match TRBD1. The sequenced sample was PBMCs. CDR3 DNA sequence: TGTGCCACGAATGACAGGGATGGAAACACCATATATTTT. It codes for CATNDRDGNTIYF.